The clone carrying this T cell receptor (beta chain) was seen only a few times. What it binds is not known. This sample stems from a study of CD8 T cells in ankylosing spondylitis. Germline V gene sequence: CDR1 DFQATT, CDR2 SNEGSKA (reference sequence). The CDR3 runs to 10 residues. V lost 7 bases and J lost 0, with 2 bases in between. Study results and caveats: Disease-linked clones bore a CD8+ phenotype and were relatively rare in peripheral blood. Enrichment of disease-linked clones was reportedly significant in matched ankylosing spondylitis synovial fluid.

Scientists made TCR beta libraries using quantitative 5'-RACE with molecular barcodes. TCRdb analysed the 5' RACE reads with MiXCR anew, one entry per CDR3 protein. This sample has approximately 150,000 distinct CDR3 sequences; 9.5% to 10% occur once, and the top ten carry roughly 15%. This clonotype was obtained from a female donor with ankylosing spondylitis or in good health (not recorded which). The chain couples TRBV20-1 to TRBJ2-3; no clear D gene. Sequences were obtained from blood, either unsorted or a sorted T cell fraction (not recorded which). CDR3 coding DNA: TGCAGTGGTAGCACAGATACGCAGTATTTT. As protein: CSGSTDTQYF.